These 10 T cell receptor beta chains originate from one sample sequenced in a study of blood T cell repertoires in COVID-19. Assay: immunoSEQ multiplex PCR; the TCRdb copy retains only in-frame clones and omits some. The sample consists of about 380,000 clones, roughly 87% of them appearing once. The sample was PBMCs or T cells enriched from blood (not recorded which). These TCRs come from a woman aged 25 to 39 who had recovered from COVID-19.

The chain couples TRBV5-1 to TRBJ1-2; the match to TRBD1 covers 9 bases. The length of the CDR3 is 16 residues. With 2 bases clipped from V and 5 bases from J, the junction kept 10 bases outside the gene matches. Germline CDR1 SGHRS, CDR2 YFSETQ. The CDR3 DNA sequence: TGCGCCAGCAGCTTCAATCGACAGGGGGTAGGGTATGGCTACACCTTC. Protein sequence: CASSFNRQGVGYGYTF.

The chain joins TRBV5-5 to TRBJ1-5; 7 bases agree with TRBD1. With V trimmed by 0 bases and J by 3 bases, 9 bases remained unmatched. This CDR3 is 17 amino acids long. CDR1 and CDR2 from the germline V gene are SGHKS and YYEKEE (reference sequence). The CDR3 protein is CASSLGHTGANNQPQHF. The CDR3 nucleotides are TGTGCCAGCAGCTTGGGGCATACAGGGGCGAACAATCAGCCCCAGCATTTT. The whole variable domain, filled in from reference TRBV5-5 and TRBJ1-5, reads DAGVTQSPTHLIKTRGQQVTLRCSPISGHKSVSWYQQVLGQGPQFIFQYYEKEERGRGNFPDRFSARQFPNYSSELNVNALLLGDSALYLCASSLGHTGANNQPQHFGDGTRLSIL.

In regard to this clone: This CDR3 is also generated by other DNA sequences in the sample. The chain links TRBV7-9 to TRBJ1-4, with D possibly TRBD1 on 5 matching bases. CDR1 and CDR2 (germline): SEHNR, FQNEAQ (reference sequence). The length of the CDR3 is 14 residues. Trimming stripped 4 bases from V and 7 bases from J, with 13 bases between. Here the CDR3 DNA reads TGTGCCAGCAGCTCCGGGACCGGGGGTGAAAAACTGTTTTTT. This translates into CASSSGTGGEKLFF.

The rearrangement uses TRBV28 and TRBJ1-4; D unclear. The V gene lost 6 bases and the J gene lost 0 bases, with 14 bases spanning the gap. The CDR3 runs 16 residues. The germline gives CDR1 MDHEN, CDR2 SYDVKM. This chain's CDR3 is CASSPSRPATNEKLFF. As DNA, the CDR3 is TGTGCCAGCAGCCCTTCCCGTCCCGCAACTAATGAAAAACTGTTTTTT.

The chain joins TRBV23-1 to TRBJ1-2, with a possible D match to TRBD1 (5 bases). TRBV23-1 is identified as an open reading frame with a role that is uncertain. The CDR3 has 12 residues. Trimming cost V 3 bases and J 8 bases, with 10 bases left between them. CDR3 in amino acids: CASSHKGKGYTF. The CDR3 DNA follows: TGCGCCAGCAGTCATAAGGGGAAGGGCTACACCTTC.

This clone showed up just a few times. This CDR3 reads CASSLGPGLEGTDTQYF. CDR3 nucleotide sequence: TGTGCCAGCAGCTTAGGCCCGGGACTAGAAGGGACAGATACGCAGTATTTT. The chain employs TRBV7-9 and TRBJ2-3; 8 bases line up with TRBD2. The CDR3 runs 17 residues. The V gene end was trimmed by 1 base and the J gene end by 3 bases; junction bases not matched to a gene: 9. Per the germline V gene, CDR1 is SEHNR and CDR2 is FQNEAQ (reference sequence).

This chain joins TRBV5-5 and TRBJ1-2; TRBD1 matches 7 bases. The germline V gene has CDR1 SGHKS and CDR2 YYEKEE (reference sequence). V was clipped by 4 bases and J by 3 bases; unmatched bases: 12. The CDR3 has 16 residues. CDR3 region: CASSLNVDRAYYGYTF. In DNA form, the CDR3 reads TGTGCCAGCAGCCTCAACGTAGACAGGGCCTACTATGGCTACACCTTC.

The chain recombines TRBV5-1 with TRBJ1-6, with D uncertain. Germline-derived CDR1 and CDR2 are SGHRS and YFSETQ. Trimming took 1 base from V and 9 from J, leaving 11 bases between them. The CDR3 is 14 residues long. As DNA, the CDR3 is TGCGCCAGCAGCTTGCCCGAGGAACTTTCACCCCTCCACTTT. As protein: CASSLPEELSPLHF.

The chain employs TRBV5-6 and TRBJ2-3, with 10 bases matching TRBD1. V was pared by 1 base and J by 6 bases, with 5 bases of the junction left unmatched. Germline loops: CDR1 SGHDT, CDR2 YYEEEE. The CDR3 extends over 15 amino acids. CDR3 protein: CASSLMGQGTDTQYF. CDR3 coding DNA: TGTGCCAGCAGCTTGATGGGACAGGGGACCGATACGCAGTATTTT.

The V and J genes are TRBV5-4 and TRBJ1-2; D is undetermined. The CDR3 totals 16 residues. CDR1 and CDR2 (germline): SGHNT, YYREEE (reference sequence). V dropped 4 bases and J dropped 0 bases, with 16 bases sitting between them. DNA for the CDR3: TGTGCCAGCAGCCCGATATTGGCTGCTGCTAACTATGGCTACACCTTC. Residues: CASSPILAAANYGYTF.